These 22 T cell receptor beta chains were sequenced from one sample in a study of beta chain features in type 1 diabetes (dated by TCRdb to the late 2010s). Their antigen targets remain unknown. The research as a whole found: Type 1 diabetes patients showed a moderate but significant shortening of TCRB CDR3 length in all four CD4+ subsets.

Library preparation was by the immunoSEQ multiplex PCR assay. The High Capacity cDNA Reverse Transcription Kit was used to reverse transcribe all of the isolated RNA, meaning that expressed TCRB transcripts were what got sequenced. This is the immuneACCESS table as TCRdb keeps it, with only in-frame sequences that have V and J called. A part of the clones is gone; compared with another copy, unresolved V genes explain less than half, and the rest is unexplained. This sample lists 250,000 to 350,000 clones; around 15% were detected once. The ten largest clones represent 0.015% to 0.02% of the sample. The sequenced sample consisted of naive CD4+ T cells from blood. Per the publication, the cell subset or site label means: true naive CD4+ T cells. These receptors were obtained from a man younger than 40 with type 1 diabetes.

The CDR3 is CASSPGTGNYGYTF. CDR3 DNA: TGCGCCAGCAGCCCGGGAACAGGGAACTATGGCTACACCTTC. This chain joins TRBV5-1 and TRBJ1-2, with D perhaps TRBD1 (6 bases). This CDR3 contains 14 residues. The germline V and J ends were trimmed by 4 bases and 2 bases, with 12 bases remaining between them. Germline CDR1 is SGHRS and CDR2 is YFSETQ.

This clone was counted only a few times. The chain employs TRBV5-1 and TRBJ2-1; a weak D match, TRBD2 (6 bases). V was pared by 2 bases and J by 3 bases, with 12 bases between. CDR1 and CDR2 from the germline V gene are SGHRS and YFSETQ. This CDR3 contains 15 residues. The CDR3 reads CASSLTGADYNEQFF. CDR3 coding DNA: TGCGCCAGCAGCTTAACGGGAGCAGACTACAATGAGCAGTTCTTC.

This rearrangement joins TRBV28 to TRBJ2-6, with D unresolved. The length of the CDR3 is 15 residues. Germline values: CDR1 MDHEN, CDR2 SYDVKM. The ends were cut back, 3 bases at V and 2 bases at J, with 8 bases in the middle. CDR3 sequence reads: CASSFGGTGANVLTF. CDR3 bases: TGTGCCAGCAGTTTCGGCGGTACTGGGGCCAACGTCCTGACTTTC.

V gene TRBV9 combines with J gene TRBJ2-5; D possibly corresponds to TRBD2 (6 bases). This CDR3 contains 14 residues. V was clipped by 3 bases and J by 4 bases, with 13 bases between them. Germline V gene lookup returns CDR1 SGDLS and CDR2 YYNGEE. CDR3 loop: CASSDRGGIETQYF. The CDR3 DNA follows: TGTGCCAGCAGCGACCGTGGGGGGATAGAGACCCAGTACTTC. Combining the CDR3 with reference TRBV9 and TRBJ2-5 gives the whole variable domain DSGVTQTPKHLITATGQRVTLRCSPRSGDLSVYWYQQSLDQGLQFLIQYYNGEERAKGNILERFSAQQFPDLHSELNLSSLELGDSALYFCASSDRGGIETQYFGPGTRLLVL.

Comments on this clone: Distinct nucleotide sequences in the sample also encode this CDR3. This chain connects TRBV5-6 to TRBJ2-1; D ambiguous. V gave up 0 bases and J gave up 8 bases, with 3 bases separating them. The CDR3 totals 11 residues. Germline assignment: CDR1 SGHDT and CDR2 YYEEEE. CDR3 sequence reads: CASSLADEQFF. Here the CDR3 DNA reads TGTGCCAGCAGCTTGGCTGATGAGCAGTTCTTC.

J is TRBJ1-3 and V is TRBV5-1, with D possibly TRBD1 on 6 matching bases. CDR3 length: 18 amino acids. V lost 3 bases to trimming and J lost 4 bases, with 23 bases between them. The germline V gene encodes CDR1 SGHRS and CDR2 YFSETQ. CDR3: CASSSYLTSLGGGNTIYF. DNA for the CDR3: TGCGCCAGCAGCTCCTACCTGACCTCCCTTGGGGGCGGAAACACCATATATTTT.

This clone was counted only a few times. The gene calls are TRBV7-3 and TRBJ2-1; D gene unclear. CDR1 is SGHTA, CDR2 FQGTGA, per germline. This CDR3 has 14 amino acids. The germline V and J ends were trimmed by 5 bases and 0 bases, with 8 bases remaining between them. The CDR3 DNA reads as TGTGCCAGCAGCACTTCGAGCTCCTACAATGAGCAGTTCTTC. Amino acids: CASSTSSSYNEQFF.

This clone was observed a handful of times. The V and J genes are TRBV7-2 and TRBJ2-7; tentatively, D is TRBD1 (6 bases). Germline V gene lookup returns CDR1 SGHTA and CDR2 FQGNSA. The V end lost 1 base, the J end lost 2 bases, and 12 bases lay between the germline ends. CDR3 length: 15 residues. The CDR3, as DNA: TGTGCCAGCAGCTTAGGACCCGGACAGACCTACGAGCAGTACTTC. It yields the protein CASSLGPGQTYEQYF.

This clone was seen a handful of times. The sample contains more than one DNA sequence encoding this CDR3. CDR3 DNA sequence: TGTGCCAGCAGCCTCAACACCGGGGAGCTGTTTTTT. Protein product: CASSLNTGELFF. The rearrangement uses TRBV28 and TRBJ2-2, with unresolved D. This CDR3 contains 12 residues. The V and J ends lost 6 bases and 2 bases respectively, with 4 bases between them. Per the germline V gene, CDR1 is MDHEN and CDR2 is SYDVKM. The full variable domain, completed using reference TRBV28 and TRBJ2-2, is DVKVTQSSRYLVKRTGEKVFLECVQDMDHENMFWYRQDPGLGLRLIYFSYDVKMKEKGDIPEGYSVSREKKERFSLILESASTNQTSMYLCASSLNTGELFFGEGSRLTVL.

This chain connects TRBV28 to TRBJ2-1; D is unclear. The V and J ends lost 5 bases and 15 bases respectively, with 11 bases between them. CDR3 length: 10 residues. The germline V gene has CDR1 MDHEN and CDR2 SYDVKM. CDR3 amino acids: CASSGLSRFF. CDR3 coding DNA: TGTGCCAGCAGTGGGCTCAGTCGGTTCTTC. The entire variable domain, with the rest obtained from reference TRBV28 and TRBJ2-1, is as follows: DVKVTQSSRYLVKRTGEKVFLECVQDMDHENMFWYRQDPGLGLRLIYFSYDVKMKEKGDIPEGYSVSREKKERFSLILESASTNQTSMYLCASSGLSRFFGPGTRLTVL.

This clone was seen a few times. This chain joins TRBV29-1 and TRBJ1-2, with 8 nucleotides matching TRBD1. This CDR3 spans 15 amino acids. The V gene end was trimmed by 7 bases and the J gene end by 4 bases; junction bases not matched to a gene: 14. Germline V gene data show CDR1 as SQVTM and CDR2 as ANQGSEA. In nucleotides, the CDR3 is TGCAGCGCTAGAATTCAGGGGGCCGTGGGCTATGGCTACACCTTC. It yields the protein CSARIQGAVGYGYTF. Full variable domain (rest looked up from reference TRBV29-1 and TRBJ1-2): SAVISQKPSRDICQRGTSLTIQCQVDSQVTMMFWYRQQPGQSLTLIATANQGSEATYESGFVIDKFPISRPNLTFSTLTVSNMSPEDSSIYLCSARIQGAVGYGYTFGSGTRLTVV.

This clone turned up a few times. The chain links TRBV5-6 to TRBJ1-2; D unclear. Germline V lookup: CDR1 SGHDT, CDR2 YYEEEE. Trimming pared 2 bases from V and 8 bases from J, leaving 10 bases between. The CDR3 length is 12 residues. The CDR3 here is CASSFEVMGYTF. In DNA, the CDR3 is TGTGCCAGCAGCTTCGAGGTGATGGGCTACACCTTC.

The chain uses TRBV9 and TRBJ2-5; 8 bases fit TRBD2. The germline gives CDR1 SGDLS, CDR2 YYNGEE. There are 14 residues in the CDR3. With V trimmed by 0 bases and J by 4 bases, 2 bases remained unmatched. CDR3 DNA: TGTGCCAGCAGCGTAGCGGGAGGGCCAGAGACCCAGTACTTC. Its translation: CASSVAGGPETQYF. The whole variable domain, filled in from reference TRBV9 and TRBJ2-5, reads DSGVTQTPKHLITATGQRVTLRCSPRSGDLSVYWYQQSLDQGLQFLIQYYNGEERAKGNILERFSAQQFPDLHSELNLSSLELGDSALYFCASSVAGGPETQYFGPGTRLLVL.

The rearrangement links TRBV7-9 to TRBJ1-1; 10 nucleotides line up with TRBD1. This CDR3 is built from 14 residues. Germline CDR1 is SEHNR and CDR2 is FQNEAQ (reference sequence). Losses at the gene ends were 5 bases for V and 3 bases for J; bases not matched to a gene: 3. CDR3 region: CASSMGQGYTEAFF. The CDR3 DNA reads TGTGCCAGCAGCATGGGACAGGGGTACACTGAAGCTTTCTTT. Full variable domain (outside the CDR3, taken from reference TRBV7-9 and TRBJ1-1): DTGVSQNPRHKITKRGQNVTFRCDPISEHNRLYWYRQTLGQGPEFLTYFQNEAQLEKSRLLSDRFSAERPKGSFSTLEIQRTEQGDSAMYLCASSMGQGYTEAFFGQGTRLTVV.

This clone showed up just a few times. The chain joins TRBV29-1 to TRBJ2-1, with 8 bases fitting TRBD2. The J segment lost 6 bases and the V segment lost 0 bases, leaving 10 bases of the junction unmatched. Germline loops: CDR1 SQVTM, CDR2 ANQGSEA. The CDR3 is 16 residues long. This CDR3 reads CSVEETMGLVSNEQFF. CDR3 DNA sequence: TGCAGCGTTGAAGAAACCATGGGACTAGTCTCCAATGAGCAGTTCTTC.

The chain links TRBV5-6 to TRBJ2-7, with a possible D match to TRBD2 (6 bases). Germline V gene sequence: CDR1 SGHDT, CDR2 YYEEEE. The V and J ends lost 4 bases and 0 bases respectively, with 20 bases between them. CDR3 length: 17 amino acids. DNA of the CDR3: TGTGCCAGCAGCCCCTTGGACGGGGGAATCTACTCCTACGAGCAGTACTTC. Protein sequence: CASSPLDGGIYSYEQYF.

This clone has only a few counts. The chain recombines TRBV29-1 with TRBJ2-1, with TRBD2 identical over 11 bases. The germline CDR1 and CDR2 sequences are SQVTM and ANQGSEA. This CDR3 spans 14 amino acids. The V and J ends lost 7 bases and 1 base, in that order; junction bases with no gene match: 3. The CDR3 DNA is TGCAGCGGGTTAGCGGGAGGGTCCTACAATGAGCAGTTCTTC. Its protein product is CSGLAGGSYNEQFF.

V is TRBV28 and J is TRBJ2-7; 9 bases map to TRBD1. The CDR3 totals 15 residues. Germline CDR1 reads MDHEN; CDR2 reads SYDVKM. Unmatched junction bases numbered 10, after V lost 5 bases and J lost 5 bases. This CDR3 reads CASSAPGQGGDEQYF. The CDR3 nucleotides are TGTGCCAGCAGTGCCCCGGGACAGGGAGGCGACGAGCAGTACTTC.

This sequence joins TRBV9 and TRBJ2-5; TRBD1 aligns across 8 bases. Unmatched junction bases numbered 3, after V lost 4 bases and J lost 1 base. The germline gives CDR1 SGDLS, CDR2 YYNGEE. CDR3 length: 14 amino acids. The CDR3 loop is CASSIGTGQETQYF. The CDR3 DNA follows: TGTGCCAGCAGCATCGGGACAGGCCAAGAGACCCAGTACTTC.

In this sample, this clone turned up a few times. V gene TRBV9 combines with J gene TRBJ1-5, with D unclear. The CDR3 contains 14 residues. The V end lost 0 bases, the J end lost 7 bases, and 11 bases lay between the germline ends. CDR1 and CDR2 from the germline V gene are SGDLS and YYNGEE. In DNA form, the CDR3 reads TGTGCCAGCAGCGTAGGGGCAGAGCTACAGCCCCAGCATTTT. Translated, it gives CASSVGAELQPQHF.

This clone was counted between two and nine times. The rearrangement joins TRBV6-5 to TRBJ2-3; maybe TRBD2 (6 bases). CDR1 is MNHEY, CDR2 SVGAGI, per germline. V was clipped by 5 bases and J by 9 bases, with 18 bases between them. The CDR3 runs 14 residues. The CDR3 loop reads CASSGDLVRGTQYF. In DNA form, the CDR3 reads TGTGCCAGCAGTGGGGACTTAGTTCGCGGGACGCAGTATTTT.

The V and J genes are TRBV9 and TRBJ2-5, with TRBD2 identical over 9 bases. This CDR3 contains 16 residues. Per germline, CDR1 SGDLS and CDR2 YYNGEE. V was clipped by 0 bases and J by 5 bases; unmatched bases: 8. Here the CDR3 DNA reads TGTGCCAGCAGCGTAGTTAGCGGGAGAGGGGGTGAGACCCAGTACTTC. Its translation: CASSVVSGRGGETQYF.